This paragraph reports one T cell receptor beta chain. The data were obtained in a study of cytomegalovirus exposure and HLA in healthy donors. The assay was immunoSEQ multiplex PCR, and TCRdb's table has in-frame clones only and misses some. Of about 160,000 clones in the sample, about nine tenths were seen once. With V trimmed by 5 bases and J by 7 bases, 6 bases remained unmatched. CDR3 length: 13 amino acids. Germline V lookup: CDR1 MNHNY, CDR2 SVGAGI (reference sequence). The validation cohort, a group of 120 subjects, included the donors and was separate from the roughly 700-subject first cohort.

The clonotype comes from a woman between 18 and 29 years old in good health and CMV-seropositive. Sequenced input: PBMCs. This chain links TRBV6-6 with TRBJ1-2; TRBD1 agrees at 8 bases. The CDR3 loop is CASSHDRGGGYTF. The DNA for the CDR3 is TGTGCCAGCAGTCACGACAGGGGAGGTGGCTACACCTTC.